These T cell receptor beta chains were read from a single sample in a study of cytomegalovirus exposure and HLA in healthy donors. Assay used: immunoSEQ multiplex PCR; TCRdb lists only in-frame clones, some missing. Of roughly 130,000 clones listed, around three quarters are singletons. Sequenced sample: PBMCs. Source of these receptors: a man aged 18 to 29 in good health and CMV-seronegative. CDR3s include the opening cysteine and the closing phenylalanine or tryptophan. Fields, in order: CDR3 length, V gene, clone size, D gene, J gene, CDR3 DNA, CDR3 protein. A D gene is named only where the DNA matches it firmly. A row's size may be missing; if present it is once, few, many or a size class.

15	TRBV19	.	.	TRBJ1-4	TGTGCCAGTAGTATAGATCTGAGGGCGAATGAAAAACTGTTTTTT	CASSIDLRANEKLFF
13	TRBV7-3	.	TRBD1	TRBJ1-5	TGTGCCAGCAGCGAAGGACAGGGTCAGCCCCAGCATTTT	CASSEGQGQPQHF
15	TRBV18	few	TRBD1	TRBJ1-4	TGTGCCAGCTCACCCGACAGGGGACTTAATGAAAAACTGTTTTTT	CASSPDRGLNEKLFF
18	TRBV30	.	.	TRBJ2-6	TGTGCCTGGAGTGTACTAAGGCAGTTCAGCTCTGGGGCCAACGTCCTGACTTTC	CAWSVLRQFSSGANVLTF
13	TRBV27	.	.	TRBJ2-7	TGTGCCAGCAGTTTAGTCGCGGGGTACGAGCAGTACTTC	CASSLVAGYEQYF
16	TRBV5-4	.	TRBD2	TRBJ2-1	TGTGCCAGCAGCTTGACCTCTAGCGGTATACTACAATGGCAGTTCTTC	CASSLTSSGILQWQFF
19	TRBV13	.	TRBD2	TRBJ2-1	TGTGCCAGCAGCTCGGGACTAGCGGGAGAAGGGTTTTCCTACAATGAGCAGTTCTTC	CASSSGLAGEGFSYNEQFF
16	TRBV9	.	TRBD2	TRBJ2-2	TGTGCCAGCAGCCCCACGGCTAGCGGGCTCACCGGGGAGCTGTTTTTT	CASSPTASGLTGELFF
11	TRBV10-1	.	TRBD1	TRBJ2-5	TGCGCCAGTGGACAGGGAGAGACCCAGTACTTC	CASGQGETQYF
14	TRBV4-1	.	.	TRBJ1-1	TGCGCCAGCAGCCTAAACGGTGAGGGCGCGGAAGCTTTCTTT	CASSLNGEGAEAFF
17	TRBV6-4	.	TRBD1	TRBJ2-5	TGTGCCAGCAGTCCTACCGTGGGACAGCTAACACAAGAGACCCAGTACTTC	CASSPTVGQLTQETQYF
15	TRBV18	.	TRBD2	TRBJ2-1	TGTGCCAGCTCACCAGGACTAGCGGGCTACAATGAGCAGTTCTTC	CASSPGLAGYNEQFF
17	TRBV27	.	.	TRBJ2-1	TGTGCCAGCAGTTTATCCCCGGGGGAGGTCCCATACAATGAGCAGTTCTTC	CASSLSPGEVPYNEQFF
16	TRBV7-9	.	TRBD1	TRBJ1-4	TGTGCCAGCAGCCCCCTAGGGACAGCCCCTGATGAAAAACTGTTTTTT	CASSPLGTAPDEKLFF
16	TRBV27	few	TRBD1	TRBJ2-3	TGTGCCAGCAGTGTCTCTCCGGGACAGGGGTCAGATACGCAGTATTTT	CASSVSPGQGSDTQYF
15	TRBV9	.	TRBD2	TRBJ2-1	TGTGCCAGCAGCGGGGGACTAGCGGGAAACAATGAGCAGTTCTTC	CASSGGLAGNNEQFF
16	TRBV7-7	.	TRBD2	TRBJ2-4	TGTGCTAGCAGCGGGACTAGCGAGATAACCAAAAACATTCAGTACTTC	CASSGTSEITKNIQYF
14	TRBV29-1	.	.	TRBJ1-4	TGCAGCGCTTCAGGGGTTTGGGCTAATGAAAAACTGTTTTTT	CSASGVWANEKLFF
16	TRBV5-4	once	TRBD1	TRBJ1-4	TGTGCCAGCAGCTCCCGGACAGGGGGGACGAATGAAAAACTGTTTTTT	CASSSRTGGTNEKLFF
13	TRBV6-1	.	.	TRBJ1-2	TGTGCCAGCAGTGAAGGGACATCGGTAGGCTACACCTTC	CASSEGTSVGYTF
13	TRBV5-8	.	.	TRBJ1-2	TGTGCCAGCAGTAAGGACAGTCTCTATGGCTACACCTTC	CASSKDSLYGYTF
14	TRBV9	.	TRBD1	TRBJ1-5	TGTGCCAGCAGCGTAGGACAGGGGGGTCAGCCCCAGCATTTT	CASSVGQGGQPQHF
15	TRBV11-3	.	.	TRBJ2-1	TGTGCCAGCAGCCCAGGGGCATCCTCCTACAATGAGCAGTTCTTC	CASSPGASSYNEQFF
14	TRBV18	.	.	TRBJ1-3	TGTGCCAGCTCCCCTAACTACTCTGGAAACACCATATATTTT	CASSPNYSGNTIYF
16	TRBV11-3	.	TRBD2	TRBJ2-1	TGTGCCAGCAGCTTAGCGACTAGCGGGTCCTACAATGAGCAGTTCTTC	CASSLATSGSYNEQFF
13	TRBV5-1	.	.	TRBJ1-6	TGCGCCAGCACCCGCGGGATGGGTTCACCCCTCCACTTT	CASTRGMGSPLHF
12	TRBV19	once	.	TRBJ1-5	TGTGCCAGTAGTACCGGTGCGATTTCCCAGCATTTT	CASSTGAISQHF
16	TRBV19	.	TRBD2	TRBJ2-5	TGTGCCAGTAGCATGGGGGGGATCCAGTCCCAAGAGACCCAGTACTTC	CASSMGGIQSQETQYF
13	TRBV5-4	.	.	TRBJ2-3	TGTGCCAGCAGCACACAGGGTAAGGATACGCAGTATTTT	CASSTQGKDTQYF
14	TRBV6-6	.	.	TRBJ1-2	TGTGCCAGCAGTTACTCGGGCCCAAACTATGGCTACACCTTC	CASSYSGPNYGYTF
14	TRBV7-9	.	.	TRBJ1-1	TGTGCCAGCAGCTTAGGCTCAGGGGTCCCTGAAGCTTTCTTT	CASSLGSGVPEAFF
15	TRBV7-3	.	.	TRBJ2-3	TGTGCCAGCAGCTTAACTCCAGGGAGCACAGATACGCAGTATTTT	CASSLTPGSTDTQYF
12	TRBV18	once	.	TRBJ2-1	TGTGCCAGCTCTCAGGACTACTTTAGGCAGTTCTTC	CASSQDYFRQFF
17	TRBV11-2	.	TRBD2	TRBJ2-1	TGTGCCAGCAGCTTCCCGACTAGCGGGCCATACCGGGATGAGCAGTTCTTC	CASSFPTSGPYRDEQFF
13	TRBV27	.	.	TRBJ1-2	TGTGCCAGCAGCCTCAGGGGCACAGATGGCTACACCTTC	CASSLRGTDGYTF
16	TRBV6-6	few	.	TRBJ1-2	TGTGCCAGCAGTCCCATTCGTTCGGGGGAAGGCTATGGCTACACCTTC	CASSPIRSGEGYGYTF
15	TRBV9	.	TRBD1	TRBJ1-1	TGTGCCAGCAGCGCCTTGACAGGGAAGAACACTGAAGCTTTCTTT	CASSALTGKNTEAFF
16	TRBV4-1	.	.	TRBJ2-3	TGCGCCAGCAGCCAAGACTGGGACTCCGCGGCAGATACGCAGTATTTT	CASSQDWDSAADTQYF
13	TRBV6-5	few	.	TRBJ2-1	TGTGCCAGCAGTTACGGGCAGGGCGGTGAGCAGTTCTTC	CASSYGQGGEQFF
13	TRBV19	.	TRBD2	TRBJ2-3	TGTGCCAGTACTGGGAGGGAGGTAGATACGCAGTATTTT	CASTGREVDTQYF
16	TRBV4-1	once	TRBD1	TRBJ2-7	TGCGCCAGCAGCCAATCGCGAGGGGGCAGGGGCTACGAGCAGTACTTC	CASSQSRGGRGYEQYF
15	TRBV18	.	TRBD1	TRBJ2-3	TGTGCCAGCTCACCGGGGACAGGGGGCAAAGATACGCAGTATTTT	CASSPGTGGKDTQYF
12	TRBV28	few	.	TRBJ2-1	TGTGCCAGCAGTTTTCTCTACAATGAGCAGTTCTTC	CASSFLYNEQFF
12	TRBV28	.	.	TRBJ2-7	TGTGCCAGCAGGCTCGCTACCTACGAGCAGTACTTC	CASRLATYEQYF
14	TRBV7-3	.	.	TRBJ1-1	TGTGCCAGCAGCTTAACCGGTCAGGGAAATGAAGCTTTCTTT	CASSLTGQGNEAFF
12	TRBV7-2	.	.	TRBJ2-1	TGTGCCAGCAGACGAGAGCCCCATGAGCAGTTCTTC	CASRREPHEQFF
13	TRBV11-1	.	.	TRBJ2-5	TGTGCCAGCAGCGGGGGGACTGTGGAGACCCAGTACTTC	CASSGGTVETQYF
13	TRBV5-1	.	.	TRBJ2-7	TGCGCCAGCAGCTTGGGCCAGGGGCGGGAGCAGTACTTC	CASSLGQGREQYF
14	TRBV9	few	.	TRBJ1-1	TGTGCCAGCAGTGGGGGGTTACTGAACACTGAAGCTTTCTTT	CASSGGLLNTEAFF
13	TRBV6-5	.	.	TRBJ1-1	TGTGCCACCCAACTGACAGAGAACACTGAAGCTTTCTTT	CATQLTENTEAFF
16	TRBV7-2	.	.	TRBJ2-3	TGTGCCAGCAGCCTAGGGTCGAGCGAGGCGCTAGATACGCAGTATTTT	CASSLGSSEALDTQYF
12	TRBV6-6	.	.	TRBJ2-7	TGTGCCATCTCGGAGGGGGCGAGGGAGCAGTACTTC	CAISEGAREQYF
18	TRBV4-3	.	TRBD2	TRBJ2-5	TGCGCCAGCAGCCCGAACATCGGACTAGCGGGATCTGGAGAGACCCAGTACTTC	CASSPNIGLAGSGETQYF
15	TRBV6-6	.	TRBD1	TRBJ2-7	TGTGCCAGCAGTTACTTGGGGACAGGTTCCTACGAGCAGTACTTC	CASSYLGTGSYEQYF
13	TRBV11-2	.	.	TRBJ1-1	TGTGCCAGCAGACAACAACTAGGGACTGAAGCTTTCTTT	CASRQQLGTEAFF
12	TRBV5-1	few	.	TRBJ1-2	TGCGCCAGCAGCTTGGAGGGGCAAGGCTACACCTTC	CASSLEGQGYTF
13	TRBV27	.	.	TRBJ1-5	TGTGCCAGCAGTTTGAGAGGAAATCAGCCCCAGCATTTT	CASSLRGNQPQHF